These 15 T cell receptor beta chains originate from one sample sequenced in a study of human T cells and chemical hapten exposure. TCRdb re-called the RACE reads through MiXCR, storing one row per CDR3 protein. This sample has 42,000 or so distinct CDR3 sequences, with over 3.5% found just once. As to time point: patch test 1, 2 weeks after DPC sensitization. As to treatment: therapeutic diphenylcyclopropenone sensitization with weekly scalp DPC. The total RNA was obtained from whole blood that was not fractionated. Sample: whole blood, taken in connection with sensitization to the hapten diphenylcyclopropenone (DPC). The origin of the receptors is a man between 45 and 60 years old with alopecia areata. Some clones in this sample may be carry-over from other donors' samples.

Ten or more counts support this clonotype. This chain links TRBV5-1 with TRBJ2-7, with TRBD2 matching 9 bases. The germline V gene encodes CDR1 SGHRS and CDR2 YFSETQ. V lost 0 bases and J lost 11; bases outside the gene matches: 6. CDR3 length: 13 amino acids. CDR3 bases: TGCGCCAGCAGCTTGGTTGCTAGCGGGGTAGAGTACTTC. It encodes CASSLVASGVEYF.

This clonotype was detected many times. V is TRBV7-9 and J is TRBJ2-3; 7 bases map to TRBD1. The CDR3 consists of 16 residues. The junction had 10 bases not matched to a gene; V was cut back by 5 bases and J by 2 bases. Germline assignment: CDR1 SEHNR and CDR2 FQNEAQ (reference sequence). The CDR3 loop is CASSQNTGANTDTQYF. The CDR3 DNA sequence: TGTGCCAGCAGCCAGAATACAGGGGCGAACACAGATACGCAGTATTTT.

This clonotype appeared many times. The chain carries TRBV29-1 and TRBJ2-7; D may correspond to TRBD1 or TRBD2 (5 bases each). This CDR3 region has 14 residues. CDR1 is SQVTM, CDR2 ANQGSEA, per germline. Trimming shortened V by 2 bases and J by 5 bases, and 16 bases separated the two germline ends. The CDR3 here is CSVEMGSGLHEQYF. The CDR3, as DNA: TGCAGCGTTGAAATGGGCTCGGGGCTCCACGAGCAGTACTTC.

The chain employs TRBV20-1 and TRBJ2-7; 8 bases map to TRBD1. Losses at the gene ends were 6 bases for V and 0 bases for J; bases not matched to a gene: 4. The germline gives CDR1 DFQATT, CDR2 SNEGSKA (reference sequence). The CDR3 sequence is 13 residues long. CDR3 sequence reads: CSASDRASYEQYF. The CDR3 DNA reads TGCAGTGCCTCGGACAGGGCCTCCTACGAGCAGTACTTC.

This clonotype appeared many times. The rearrangement uses TRBV5-1 and TRBJ1-6; D is undetermined. From germline, CDR1 is SGHRS and CDR2 YFSETQ. The CDR3 loop spans 15 amino acids. The germline V and J ends were trimmed by 0 bases and 11 bases, with 15 bases remaining between them. The CDR3 region is CASSLETDPNAPLHF. The DNA of the CDR3 is TGCGCCAGCAGCTTGGAAACAGACCCTAACGCACCCCTCCACTTT.

This clonotype was seen at least ten times. This chain links TRBV2 with TRBJ1-4; a possible D gene is TRBD1 (6 bases). The CDR3 is 13 residues long. V lost 10 bases, J lost 7 bases, and 16 bases lay in between. Germline CDR1 SNHLY, CDR2 FYNNEI. CDR3: CATHRTASEKLFF. CDR3 DNA sequence: TGTGCCACCCACCGGACAGCTAGTGAAAAACTGTTTTTT.

This clonotype was recorded many times. This chain links TRBV28 with TRBJ2-7; weak D call: TRBD1 (5 bases). The ends were cut back, 8 bases at V and 2 bases at J, with 22 bases in the middle. This CDR3 has 16 residues. Looked up from germline, CDR1 is MDHEN and CDR2 is SYDVKM. The CDR3 is CASGQIITTGAYEQYF. The DNA of the CDR3 is TGTGCCAGCGGGCAAATAATTACTACAGGAGCCTACGAGCAGTACTTC.

This clonotype was recorded many times. The chain links TRBV12-3 or TRBV12-4 to TRBJ1-5; 7 bases map to TRBD1. This CDR3 spans 15 amino acids. V was pared by 5 bases and J by 4 bases, with 8 bases of the junction left unmatched. Here the CDR3 reads CASSQQGSMNQPQHF. In DNA, the CDR3 is TGTGCCAGCAGTCAACAGGGGTCGATGAATCAGCCCCAGCATTTT.

This clonotype was recorded at least ten times. The V gene is TRBV10-3, the J gene TRBJ2-1; TRBD2 matches 9 bases. CDR3 length equals 14 residues. The germline CDR1 and CDR2 sequences are ENHRY and SYGVKD. The J segment lost 3 bases and the V segment lost 6 bases, leaving 3 bases of the junction unmatched. The CDR3, as DNA: TGTGCCATCAGATCTAGCGGGATCTACAATGAGCAGTTCTTC. This codes for CAIRSSGIYNEQFF.

This clonotype was seen ten or more times. This rearrangement joins TRBV7-9 to TRBJ1-1; D uncertain. Trimming pared 5 bases from V and 7 bases from J, leaving 11 bases between. The CDR3 totals 12 residues. Looked up from germline, CDR1 is SEHNR and CDR2 is FQNEAQ (reference sequence). For the CDR3, the DNA is TGTGCCAGCAGCCATACGGCCGGTGAAGCTTTCTTT. Its protein is CASSHTAGEAFF.

This clonotype was counted at least ten times. The chain employs TRBV20-1 and TRBJ2-5; D unresolved. V lost 5 bases and J lost 5, with 9 bases in between. Germline V CDR1 and CDR2: DFQATT, SNEGSKA (reference sequence). The CDR3 spans 11 residues. The CDR3 sequence: CSAGGSETQYF. The CDR3 DNA sequence: TGCAGTGCTGGTGGTTCGGAGACCCAGTACTTC.

This clonotype turned up a few times. CDR3 region: CASKGENYEQYF. The DNA for the CDR3 is TGTGCCAGCAAGGGTGAAAACTACGAGCAGTACTTC. The V and J genes are TRBV6-1 and TRBJ2-7; D is uncertain. Deletions cut 7 bases from V and 3 bases from J, with 10 bases between. The germline CDR1 and CDR2 sequences are MNHNS and SASEGT. The CDR3 consists of 12 residues.

This clonotype was seen at least ten times. The chain couples TRBV5-1 to TRBJ2-2, with 9 nucleotides matching TRBD2. This CDR3 spans 15 amino acids. Germline V gene lookup returns CDR1 SGHRS and CDR2 YFSETQ. J was trimmed by 5 bases and V by 4 bases; bases with no gene match: 6. This CDR3 is CASSLAGIGTGELFF. CDR3 sequence (DNA): TGCGCCAGCAGCCTAGCGGGAATCGGGACCGGGGAGCTGTTTTTT.

This clonotype was observed a handful of times. This could be a read error, since a much larger clone is one nucleotide away. This chain uses TRBV6-2 or TRBV6-3 with TRBJ2-5; possibly TRBD1 for D (6 bases). CDR1 and CDR2 (germline): MNHEY, SVGEGT. The CDR3 spans 12 residues. CDR3: CASTDRTETLYF. As DNA, the CDR3 is TGTGCCAGCACCGACAGGACGGAGACCCTGTACTTC.

J is TRBJ2-2 and V is TRBV24-1; 7 positions match TRBD1. CDR3 length: 13 amino acids. Per germline, CDR1 KGHDR and CDR2 SFDVKD. V shed 10 bases, J shed 4 bases, and the junction held 5 bases outside the gene matches. CDR3 region: CATRDSPTGELFF. CDR3 DNA sequence: TGTGCCACTCGGGACAGCCCCACCGGGGAGCTGTTTTTT.